This T cell receptor beta chain was documented in a study of T cell repertoires in cytomegalovirus infection. Background on the study: HLA-B-restricted CMV epitopes that are well studied were used alongside recently identified HLA-C-restricted ones. It was the public TCR beta signatures that indicated both CMV infection and matching HLA type. Findings of the study overall: There were carriers of CMV plus the relevant HLA, and cumulative public TCR beta family frequency identified them.

TCRdb used MiXCR to reprocess the reads, holding one entry per CDR3 protein. The sample shows approximately 300,000 distinct CDR3 sequences, about 29% of them seen only once. Notes on this clonotype: Its antigen is not identified.

The sequences come from cultured PBMCs, collected from culture after CMV antigen stimulation. This clonotype was obtained from a human donor in good health (CMV status not recorded). Some clones in this sample may be carry-over from other donors' samples.

The CDR3 is CASSPDRGQNGELFF. CDR3 DNA: TGTGCCAGCAGTCCGGACAGGGGGCAAAACGGGGAGCTGTTTTTT. The chain carries TRBV12-3 or TRBV12-4 and TRBJ2-2; 11 bases are shared with TRBD1. The CDR3 runs 15 residues. J was trimmed by 7 bases and V by 5 bases; bases with no gene match: 6.